These T cell receptor beta chains were read from a single sample in a study of vaccination effects on CD4 cells after COVID-19. Antigens of these TCRs are unknown. Sequencing used immunoSEQ multiplex PCR; TCRdb keeps in-frame clones, though not all of them. Of 60,000 to 85,000 clones detected, roughly 74% appear once; the ten largest clones hold under 2%. Sample: CD4+ T cells from PBMCs cultured with HCoV-229E spike peptides, taken after COVID-19 vaccination. Receptor source: a human donor who received a COVID-19 vaccine. Each CDR3 is given with its conserved first and last residue. The D gene is left open where the match is weak. Only some rows state a clone size, as once, few, many or a class for expanded clones.

size,J,D,V,CDR3,DNA
.,TRBJ2-2,.,TRBV4-2,CASSQEWTAINTGELFF,TGTGCCAGCAGCCAGGAATGGACAGCGATTAACACCGGGGAGCTGTTTTTT
.,TRBJ1-1,.,TRBV9,CASSPSLTNTEAFF,TGTGCCAGCAGCCCTAGCCTCACGAACACTGAAGCTTTCTTT
.,TRBJ1-1,TRBD1,TRBV7-9,CASSLTGANTEAFF,TGTGCCAGCAGCCTGACAGGGGCCAACACTGAAGCTTTCTTT
.,TRBJ2-3,.,TRBV5-1,CASSLSDLPYEDTQYF,TGCGCCAGCAGCTTGTCTGACCTCCCCTATGAAGATACGCAGTATTTT
few,TRBJ1-2,.,TRBV27,CASKKDSDYGYTF,TGTGCCAGCAAAAAGGACAGTGACTATGGCTACACCTTC
.,TRBJ1-1,.,TRBV2,CASNQGSSFMNTEAFF,TGTGCCAGCAATCAGGGGTCCTCTTTTATGAACACTGAAGCTTTCTTT
.,TRBJ1-4,.,TRBV10-2,CASSAVRRDEKLFF,TGCGCCAGCAGTGCTGTTCGGCGGGATGAAAAACTGTTTTTT
few,TRBJ1-1,.,TRBV21-1,CAKQGNTEAFF,TGTGCCAAACAGGGGAACACTGAAGCTTTCTTT
.,TRBJ2-3,TRBD2,TRBV3-1/TRBV3-2,CASSQGLAGGSTDTQYF,TGTGCCAGCAGCCAAGGTCTAGCGGGGGGCAGCACAGATACGCAGTATTTT
.,TRBJ2-4,.,TRBV10-2,CASSAPGAIQYF,TGCGCCAGCAGTGCCCCCGGGGCCATTCAGTACTTC
.,TRBJ1-2,.,TRBV9,CASSVDVGGSNYGYTF,TGTGCCAGCAGCGTCGATGTGGGGGGATCCAACTATGGCTACACCTTC
.,TRBJ2-1,TRBD1,TRBV4-3,CASSQDKGTGTFF,TGCGCCAGCAGCCAAGATAAAGGGACAGGCACGTTCTTC
.,TRBJ1-5,TRBD1,TRBV19,CASSLRTGGSNQPQHF,TGTGCCAGTAGTCTTAGGACAGGGGGGAGCAATCAGCCCCAGCATTTT
.,TRBJ2-5,.,TRBV5-4,CASSLIEAAQETQYF,TGTGCCAGCAGCTTGATAGAAGCGGCCCAAGAGACCCAGTACTTC
.,TRBJ2-1,TRBD2,TRBV9,CASNPGGPSNEQFF,TGTGCCAGCAATCCGGGGGGGCCGAGTAATGAGCAGTTCTTC